Shown below are 11 T cell receptor beta chains from a single sample sequenced in a study of shared clonotypes between healthy human individuals. The method was immunoSEQ multiplex PCR; TCRdb's version includes in-frame clones alone and lacks a portion of them. This sample has millions of clones, with approximately 93% found just once. The material sequenced was naive CD4+ T cells from PBMCs. Subset meaning: CD45RA+ positively selected. Source of these receptors: a young man in good health. Some clones in this sample may be carry-over from other donors' samples.

This chain joins TRBV4-2 and TRBJ1-2; 8 nucleotides align to TRBD1. The CDR3 covers 15 residues. CDR1 and CDR2 from the germline V gene are LGHNA and YNFKEQ. V lost 0 bases and J lost 8; bases outside the gene matches: 8. This chain's CDR3 is CASSQEAGQGAGYTF. The CDR3 coding sequence is TGTGCCAGCAGCCAAGAAGCGGGGCAGGGGGCAGGCTACACCTTC.

J is TRBJ2-5 and V is TRBV18, with 9 positions matching TRBD1. V shed 2 bases, J shed 5 bases, and the junction held 6 bases outside the gene matches. Looked up from germline, CDR1 is KGHSH and CDR2 is LQKENI. This CDR3 contains 15 residues. CDR3 sequence reads: CASSPLQGAGETQYF. CDR3 DNA: TGTGCCAGCTCACCATTACAGGGGGCTGGGGAGACCCAGTACTTC. Combining the CDR3 with reference TRBV18 and TRBJ2-5 gives the whole variable domain NAGVMQNPRHLVRRRGQEARLRCSPMKGHSHVYWYRQLPEEGLKFMVYLQKENIIDESGMPKERFSAEFPKEGPSILRIQQVVRGDSAAYFCASSPLQGAGETQYFGPGTRLLVL.

This chain joins TRBV7-9 and TRBJ1-2; TRBD1 might be the D (5 bases). Trimming pared 3 bases from V and 8 bases from J, leaving 10 bases between. This CDR3 is built from 12 residues. The V gene's germline CDR1 is SEHNR and CDR2 FQNEAQ (reference sequence). CDR3 sequence reads: CASSFRDVGYTF. The CDR3 nucleotides read TGTGCCAGCAGCTTCCGGGACGTCGGCTACACCTTC.

V is TRBV7-9 and J is TRBJ2-7; possibly TRBD1 or TRBD2 for D (7 bases each). The CDR3 sequence is 13 residues long. The germline V gene encodes CDR1 SEHNR and CDR2 FQNEAQ (reference sequence). Between the trimmed V and J ends, which lost 5 bases and 4 bases, there was a span of 12 bases. CDR3 sequence reads: CASSQGGRYEQYF. The CDR3 DNA reads TGTGCCAGCAGCCAGGGGGGGCGGTACGAGCAGTACTTC. Variable domain in full (rest from reference TRBV7-9 and TRBJ2-7): DTGVSQNPRHKITKRGQNVTFRCDPISEHNRLYWYRQTLGQGPEFLTYFQNEAQLEKSRLLSDRFSAERPKGSFSTLEIQRTEQGDSAMYLCASSQGGRYEQYFGPGTRLTVT.

The CDR3 spells CASSYPDRVETQYF. The CDR3 DNA reads TGTGCCAGCAGTTACCCGGACAGGGTGGAGACCCAGTACTTC. The chain is built from TRBV6-5 and TRBJ2-5; 8 bases fit TRBD1. Germline values: CDR1 MNHEY, CDR2 SVGAGI. CDR3 size: 14 residues. V lost 2 bases to trimming and J lost 5 bases; unmatched junction nucleotides: 4.

The V gene is TRBV5-4, the J gene TRBJ2-7; 8 nucleotides match TRBD1. Germline-derived CDR1 and CDR2 are SGHNT and YYREEE (reference sequence). Trimming at V came to 4 bases and at J to 3 bases, leaving 6 bases not matched to a gene. CDR3 length: 14 residues. The CDR3 nucleotides are TGTGCCAGCAGCCCCAGACAGGGGCTCTACGAGCAGTACTTC. Translated, it gives CASSPRQGLYEQYF. Using reference TRBV5-4 and TRBJ2-7 for the parts outside the CDR3, the full variable domain is ETGVTQSPTHLIKTRGQQVTLRCSSQSGHNTVSWYQQALGQGPQFIFQYYREEENGRGNFPPRFSGLQFPNYSSELNVNALELDDSALYLCASSPRQGLYEQYFGPGTRLTVT.

This chain uses TRBV2 with TRBJ2-3; D might be TRBD2 (6 bases). Germline CDR1 reads SNHLY; CDR2 reads FYNNEI. V shed 6 bases and J shed 9 bases, with 16 bases lying between them. This CDR3 contains 13 residues. CDR3 nucleotide sequence: TGTGCCAGCAGGGCTGGGCTAGCGACGACGCAGTATTTT. Its protein product is CASRAGLATTQYF.

As for this clone: One junction end does not reproduce the germline sequence, and a read error may be involved. V gene TRBV30 combines with J gene TRBJ2-7, with D perhaps matching TRBD2 (5 bases). The CDR3 loop spans 12 amino acids. CDR1 GTSNPN and CDR2 SVGIG come from the germline V gene (reference sequence). The CDR3 here is CAWSGGSYGQYF. CDR3 sequence (DNA): TGTGCCTGGAGTGGCGGGTCCTACGGGCAGTACTTC.

The chain joins TRBV20-1 to TRBJ2-7, with D perhaps matching TRBD1 (5 bases). The germline V gene encodes CDR1 DFQATT and CDR2 SNEGSKA (reference sequence). With 0 bases removed from V and 6 bases from J, the gap between germline ends came to 6 bases. CDR3 size: 11 residues. The CDR3 spells CSARERGEQYF. Here the CDR3 DNA reads TGCAGTGCTAGAGAAAGGGGCGAGCAGTACTTC.

This clone is a singleton in its sample. One junction end does not reproduce the germline sequence, and a read error may be involved. The rearrangement links TRBV4-1 to TRBJ1-4; no clear D gene. The germline CDR1 and CDR2 sequences are MGHRA and YSYEKL. There are 16 residues in the CDR3. Written as DNA, the CDR3 is TGCGCCAGCAGTCAAGAAGCGGGAACAACTAATGAAAAACTGTTTTTT. Protein: CASSQEAGTTNEKLFF.

The chain has TRBV23-1 and TRBJ2-2, with 11 bases lining up with TRBD2. TRBV23-1 is an open reading frame whose function is uncertain. This CDR3 has 18 residues. V lost 0 bases and J lost 7; bases outside the gene matches: 10. The CDR3 protein is CASSQSELAGGPNGELFF. The CDR3 DNA reads as TGCGCCAGCAGTCAATCCGAGTTAGCGGGAGGGCCCAACGGGGAGCTGTTTTTT.